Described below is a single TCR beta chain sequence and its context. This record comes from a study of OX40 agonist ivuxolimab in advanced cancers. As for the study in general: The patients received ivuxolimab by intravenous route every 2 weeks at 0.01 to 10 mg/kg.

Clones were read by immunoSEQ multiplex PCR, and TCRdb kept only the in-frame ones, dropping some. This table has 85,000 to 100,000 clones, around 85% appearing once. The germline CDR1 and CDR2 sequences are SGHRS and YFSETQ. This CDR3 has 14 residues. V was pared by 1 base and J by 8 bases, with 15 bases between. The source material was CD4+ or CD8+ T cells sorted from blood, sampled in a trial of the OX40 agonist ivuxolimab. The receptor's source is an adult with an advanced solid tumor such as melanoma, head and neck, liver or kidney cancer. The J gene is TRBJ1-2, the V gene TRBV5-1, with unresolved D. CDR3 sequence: CASSLQPESWGYTF. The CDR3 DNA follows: TGCGCCAGCAGCTTGCAGCCGGAAAGTTGGGGCTACACCTTC.